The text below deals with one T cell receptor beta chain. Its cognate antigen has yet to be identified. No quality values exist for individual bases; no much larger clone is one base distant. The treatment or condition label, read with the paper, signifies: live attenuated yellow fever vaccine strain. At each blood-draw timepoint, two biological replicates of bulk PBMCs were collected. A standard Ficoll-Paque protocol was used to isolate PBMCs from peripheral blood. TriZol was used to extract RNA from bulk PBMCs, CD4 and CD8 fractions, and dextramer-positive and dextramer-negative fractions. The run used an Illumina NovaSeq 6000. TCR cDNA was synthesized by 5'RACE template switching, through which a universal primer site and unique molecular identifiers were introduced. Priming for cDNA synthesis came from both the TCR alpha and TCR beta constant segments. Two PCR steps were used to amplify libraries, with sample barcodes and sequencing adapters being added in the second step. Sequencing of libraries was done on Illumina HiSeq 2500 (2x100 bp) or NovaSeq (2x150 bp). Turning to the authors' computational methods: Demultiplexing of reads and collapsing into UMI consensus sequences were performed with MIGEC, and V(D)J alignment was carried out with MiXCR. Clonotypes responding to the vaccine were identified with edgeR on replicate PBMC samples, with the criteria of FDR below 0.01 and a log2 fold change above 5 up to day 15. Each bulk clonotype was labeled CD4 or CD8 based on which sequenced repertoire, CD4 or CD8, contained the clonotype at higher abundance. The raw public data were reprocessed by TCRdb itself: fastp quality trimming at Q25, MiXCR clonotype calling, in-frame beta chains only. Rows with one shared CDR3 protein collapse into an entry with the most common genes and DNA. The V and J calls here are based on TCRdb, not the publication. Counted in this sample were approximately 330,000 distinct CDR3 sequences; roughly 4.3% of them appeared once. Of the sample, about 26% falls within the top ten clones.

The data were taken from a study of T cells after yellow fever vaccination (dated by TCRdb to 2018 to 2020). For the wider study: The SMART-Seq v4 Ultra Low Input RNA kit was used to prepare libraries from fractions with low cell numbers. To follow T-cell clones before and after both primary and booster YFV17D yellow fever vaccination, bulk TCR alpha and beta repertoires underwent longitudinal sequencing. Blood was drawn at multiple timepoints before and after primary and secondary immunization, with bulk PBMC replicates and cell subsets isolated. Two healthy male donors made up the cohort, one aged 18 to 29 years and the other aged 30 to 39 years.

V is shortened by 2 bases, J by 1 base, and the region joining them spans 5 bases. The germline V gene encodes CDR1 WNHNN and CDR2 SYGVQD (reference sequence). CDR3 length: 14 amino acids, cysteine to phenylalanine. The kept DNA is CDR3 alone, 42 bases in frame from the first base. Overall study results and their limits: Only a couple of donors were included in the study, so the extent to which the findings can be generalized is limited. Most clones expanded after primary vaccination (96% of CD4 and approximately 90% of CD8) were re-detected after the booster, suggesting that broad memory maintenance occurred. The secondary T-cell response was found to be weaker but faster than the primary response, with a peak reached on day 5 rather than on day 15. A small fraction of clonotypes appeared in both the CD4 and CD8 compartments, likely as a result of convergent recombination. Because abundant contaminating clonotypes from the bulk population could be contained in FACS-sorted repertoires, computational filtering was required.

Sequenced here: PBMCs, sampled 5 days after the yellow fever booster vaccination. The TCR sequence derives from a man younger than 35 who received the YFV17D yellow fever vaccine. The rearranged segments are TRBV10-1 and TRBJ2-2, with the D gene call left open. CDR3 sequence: CASSEGGNTGELFF. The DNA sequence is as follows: TGCGCCAGCAGTGAGGGCGGGAACACCGGGGAGCTGTTTTTT.